Following are 27 T cell receptor beta chains from one sample sequenced in a study of blood T cells in healthy people across ages. Through a sample-barcoded 5' primer and a J-beta primer mix, a second PCR was run for 7 to 11 cycles. TCRdb reanalysed the 5' RACE reads using MiXCR and keeps one entry per CDR3 protein. This sample has around 2 million distinct CDR3 sequences; approximately 39% occur once, and the top ten carry around 23%. What was sequenced was blood. Receptors originate from a human donor in good health.

The rearrangement uses TRBV7-9 and TRBJ1-3, with no clear D. The CDR3 has 17 amino acids. Between the trimmed V and J ends, which lost 0 bases and 0 bases, there was a span of 12 bases. CDR1 is SEHNR, CDR2 FQNEAQ, per germline (reference sequence). CDR3 in DNA: TGTGCCAGCAGCTTAGCGATGGAGACCTCCTCTGGAAACACCATATATTTT. It translates to CASSLAMETSSGNTIYF.

This chain connects TRBV14 to TRBJ2-4; D is unclear. The J call is doubtful: the DNA matches TRBJ2-7 better. The CDR3 has 14 residues. Germline CDR1 is SGHDN and CDR2 is FVKESK. This CDR3 is CASSHGNRIYEQYF. The CDR3 DNA sequence: TGTGCCAGCAGCCACGGTAACAGAATCTACGAGCAGTACTTC.

This clonotype was seen a handful of times. The V gene is TRBV24-1, the J gene TRBJ1-5; D is unclear. Germline V gene data show CDR1 as KGHDR and CDR2 as SFDVKD. This CDR3 region has 14 residues. V was shortened by 4 bases and J by 1 base, with 7 bases between the two germline ends. This CDR3 reads CATSDPTSNQPQHF. As DNA, the CDR3 is TGTGCCACCAGTGACCCCACGAGCAATCAGCCCCAGCATTTT.

Concerning this clonotype: A clone one base away is much larger, so this may be a read error. The CDR3 DNA follows: TGCAGCGTACAACCGGGACAGGGGGCCTACAATGAGCAGTACTTC. Encoded protein: CSVQPGQGAYNEQYF. The chain is built from TRBV29-1 and TRBJ2-1; 12 bases line up with TRBD1. The DNA end is more similar to TRBJ2-7, so the J call may be wrong. CDR1 is SQVTM and CDR2 is ANQGSEA in the germline V gene. The CDR3 contains 15 residues.

The chain has TRBV29-1 and TRBJ2-5; TRBD1 is a possible D gene (6 bases). V lost 4 bases and J lost 3, with 9 bases in between. The CDR3 runs 12 residues. From germline, CDR1 is SQVTM and CDR2 ANQGSEA. CDR3: CSVAGTKETQYF. The CDR3 DNA is TGCAGCGTTGCCGGGACAAAAGAGACCCAGTACTTC.

The V gene is TRBV4-3, the J gene TRBJ2-3, with D possibly being TRBD1 (6 bases). Per the germline V gene, CDR1 is LGHNA and CDR2 is YSLEER. The V end lost 3 bases, the J end lost 6 bases, and 10 bases lay between the germline ends. CDR3 length: 13 amino acids. CDR3 sequence: CASSQQGMDTQYF. Here the CDR3 DNA reads TGCGCCAGCAGCCAGCAGGGGATGGATACGCAGTATTTT.

V gene TRBV12-3 or TRBV12-4 combines with J gene TRBJ1-6, with TRBD1 identical over 8 bases. This CDR3 region has 16 residues. Trimming removed 5 bases from V and 5 bases from J; junction bases left unmatched: 8. The CDR3 reads CASSNDRGQHNSPLHF. CDR3 nucleotides: TGTGCCAGCAGTAACGACAGGGGCCAACATAATTCACCCCTCCACTTT.

This clonotype was counted a few times. The chain joins TRBV4-2 to TRBJ2-3, with TRBD1 identical over 9 bases. Germline CDR1 reads LGHNA; CDR2 reads YNFKEQ. There are 16 residues in the CDR3. V shed 2 bases and J 3 bases; nucleotides not matched to a gene: 6. The CDR3 bases are TGTGCCAGCAGCCAACTATTCGGACAGGGGACAGATACGCAGTATTTT. The encoded protein is CASSQLFGQGTDTQYF.

The rearrangement links TRBV5-1 to TRBJ1-2; D perhaps matches TRBD1 (6 bases). Trimming shortened V by 7 bases and J by 2 bases, and 12 bases separated the two germline ends. CDR1 and CDR2 from the germline V gene are SGHRS and YFSETQ. This CDR3 is built from 13 residues. The chain's CDR3 is CASGLGGNYGYTF. DNA of the CDR3: TGCGCCAGCGGATTAGGGGGGAACTATGGCTACACCTTC.

The V call is TRBV15, the J call TRBJ1-2; TRBD1 agrees at 9 bases. V was pared by 2 bases and J by 7 bases, with 2 bases of the junction left unmatched. The CDR3 is made up of 13 amino acids. Germline assignment: CDR1 LNHNV and CDR2 YYDKDF (reference sequence). This CDR3 reads CATSRTTGGGYTF. CDR3 bases: TGTGCCACCAGCAGAACGACAGGGGGTGGCTACACCTTC.

This sequence joins TRBV6-2 or TRBV6-3 and TRBJ2-5; 8 bases fit TRBD2. CDR1 is MNHEY, CDR2 SVGEGT, per germline. With V trimmed by 11 bases and J by 5 bases, 10 bases remained unmatched. This CDR3 region has 13 residues. The CDR3 DNA follows: TGTGCCGTATCCAGCGGGGGCGAGGAGACCCAGTACTTC. Its translation is CAVSSGGEETQYF.

The chain combines TRBV4-3 with TRBJ1-6; maybe TRBD1 (5 bases). CDR3 length equals 18 residues. The germline V gene encodes CDR1 LGHNA and CDR2 YSLEER. The ends were cut back, 0 bases at V and 8 bases at J, with 20 bases in the middle. The CDR3 spells CASSQDLLGTRGYSPLHF. The CDR3, as DNA: TGCGCCAGCAGCCAAGATCTCTTGGGTACTAGGGGTTATTCACCCCTCCACTTT.

This clonotype was seen a handful of times. CDR3 bases: TGCGCCAGCCGAGACTTGCCTCCTAGCACAGATACGCAGTATTTT. Protein product: CASRDLPPSTDTQYF. The chain employs TRBV5-1 and TRBJ2-3; unclear D gene. The CDR3 runs to 15 residues. Germline loops: CDR1 SGHRS, CDR2 YFSETQ. V lost 7 bases to trimming and J lost 0 bases, with 15 bases between them.

The V and J genes are TRBV5-1 and TRBJ2-2; 7 bases fit TRBD2. This CDR3 is built from 15 residues. Germline CDR1 reads SGHRS; CDR2 reads YFSETQ. V trimming: 0 bases; J trimming: 3 bases; junction bases outside the gene matches: 2. In nucleotides, the CDR3 is TGCGCCAGCAGCTTGGGACTAGCTGACACCGGGGAGCTGTTTTTT. Encoded protein: CASSLGLADTGELFF.

The table lists this clonotype with a few counts. The V and J genes are TRBV4-2 and TRBJ2-1; tentative D call: TRBD2 (5 bases). V lost 1 base and J 5 bases, leaving 12 bases between the germline ends. The CDR3 totals 15 residues. Germline CDR1 and CDR2: LGHNA and YNFKEQ. CDR3 loop: CASSQARGRHNEQFF. The CDR3 nucleotides read TGTGCCAGCAGCCAAGCCCGGGGAAGGCACAATGAGCAGTTCTTC.

The V gene is TRBV7-2, the J gene TRBJ1-2; no reliable D call. Trimming shortened V by 3 bases and J by 3 bases, and 11 bases separated the two germline ends. Germline-derived CDR1 and CDR2 are SGHTA and FQGNSA. This CDR3 is 14 amino acids long. CDR3 in amino acids: CASSLESSYYGYTF. The CDR3 bases are TGTGCCAGCAGCTTGGAATCGTCCTACTATGGCTACACCTTC.

The sample holds a few counts of this clonotype. CDR3 nucleotide sequence: TGTGCCAGCAGTTCGCCGGGACAGCTTAATTATGGCTACACCTTC. Protein: CASSSPGQLNYGYTF. The genes are TRBV12-3 or TRBV12-4 and TRBJ1-2, with TRBD1 matching 7 bases. The CDR3 is 15 amino acids. V was clipped by 4 bases and J by 5 bases; unmatched bases: 10.

The chain uses TRBV6-2 or TRBV6-3 and TRBJ1-2; D might be TRBD1 (5 bases). This CDR3 comprises 14 residues. Trimming left V 6 bases short and J 5 bases short, with 16 bases between. CDR1 is MNHEY and CDR2 is SVGEGT in the germline V gene. CDR3 sequence reads: CASRPTGTDYGYTF. The CDR3 bases are TGTGCCAGCAGACCAACCGGGACGGATTATGGCTACACCTTC.

This clonotype is a singleton in its sample. The V gene is TRBV6-1, the J gene TRBJ1-5, with D uncertain. Germline values: CDR1 MNHNS, CDR2 SASEGT. V was trimmed by 4 bases and J by 7 bases, leaving 8 bases between them. The CDR3 totals 12 residues. For the CDR3, the DNA is TGTGCCAGCAGTGCGGATGGACAGCCCCAGCATTTT. Protein sequence: CASSADGQPQHF.

The table lists this clonotype with a count of one. The junction differs from germline at one of its ends, possibly a read error. This chain joins TRBV12-3 or TRBV12-4 and TRBJ1-6, with a weak D call TRBD1 (6 bases). There are 14 residues in the CDR3. CDR3: CASSSDSYISPLHF. The CDR3 region has the DNA TGTGCCAGCAGTTCGGACAGCTATATTTCACCCCTCCACTTT.

This clonotype was recorded a few times. The J gene is TRBJ1-4, the V gene TRBV18, with D maybe TRBD1 (6 bases). This CDR3 comprises 16 residues. The germline V and J ends were trimmed by 3 bases and 7 bases, with 18 bases remaining between them. The germline gives CDR1 KGHSH, CDR2 LQKENI. The CDR3 nucleotides are TGTGCCAGCTCACCGCGTGTAGCCGGGGGCGGTGAAAAACTGTTTTTT. This encodes CASSPRVAGGGEKLFF.

V and J are TRBV9 and TRBJ1-2; weak D call: TRBD1 (5 bases). The CDR3 is made up of 19 amino acids. Trimming shortened V by 1 base and J by 0 bases, and 22 bases separated the two germline ends. The germline gives CDR1 SGDLS, CDR2 YYNGEE. In nucleotides, the CDR3 is TGTGCCAGCAGCGTAAGTGGCGGGGACGGCACAAGAGCTAACTATGGCTACACCTTC. The encoded protein is CASSVSGGDGTRANYGYTF.

The V gene is TRBV29-1, the J gene TRBJ2-3, with TRBD1 matching over 10 bases. J lost 3 bases, V lost 6 bases, and 9 bases had no gene match. Germline V CDR1 and CDR2: SQVTM, ANQGSEA. CDR3 length: 15 residues. CDR3 protein: CSVAPPGQGTDTQYF. The CDR3 DNA is TGCAGCGTGGCCCCACCGGGACAGGGGACAGATACGCAGTATTTT.

The chain carries TRBV7-9 and TRBJ2-5; tentative D call: TRBD1 (5 bases). V was shortened by 2 bases and J by 11 bases, with 21 bases between the two germline ends. Per germline, CDR1 SEHNR and CDR2 FQNEAQ (reference sequence). The CDR3 consists of 15 residues. The CDR3 DNA follows: TGTGCCAGCAGCTTACAGGGTGTCCCAACTATCAAGCAGTACTTC. Translation gives CASSLQGVPTIKQYF.

The chain combines TRBV7-2 with TRBJ1-2, with D possibly being TRBD1 (5 bases). The CDR3 has 18 residues. V gave up 5 bases and J gave up 8 bases, with 30 bases separating them. CDR1 is SGHTA and CDR2 is FQGNSA in the germline V gene. In DNA form, the CDR3 reads TGTGCCAGCAGCCGGGACCGCGGGACTCACTATGGTCTGGGGGGCTACACCTTC. It translates to CASSRDRGTHYGLGGYTF. Supplemented by reference TRBV7-2 and TRBJ1-2, the full variable domain reads GAGVSQSPSNKVTEKGKDVELRCDPISGHTALYWYRQSLGQGLEFLIYFQGNSAPDKSGLPSDRFSAERTGGSVSTLTIQRTQQEDSAVYLCASSRDRGTHYGLGGYTFGSGTRLTVV.

The chain is built from TRBV6-5 and TRBJ2-1; D is unresolved. V was shortened by 6 bases and J by 0 bases, with 12 bases between the two germline ends. From germline, CDR1 is MNHEY and CDR2 SVGAGI. CDR3 length equals 15 residues. CDR3 sequence reads: CASSAWVSSYNEQFF. Here the CDR3 DNA reads TGTGCCAGCAGCGCGTGGGTCTCCTCCTACAATGAGCAGTTCTTC.

This clonotype was observed a few times. The V gene is TRBV7-3, the J gene TRBJ2-1; D call uncertain. Germline CDR1 reads SGHTA; CDR2 reads FQGTGA. Trimming took 3 bases from V and 0 from J, leaving 12 bases between them. The CDR3 sequence is 16 residues long. The CDR3: CASSFGSGPSYNEQFF. In nucleotides, the CDR3 is TGTGCCAGCAGCTTTGGTTCGGGCCCCTCCTACAATGAGCAGTTCTTC.